The T cell receptor (beta chain) under discussion was sequenced for a study of cytomegalovirus exposure and HLA in healthy donors. Findings of the study overall: Earlier analysis found most TCR beta V segments productive about 90% or about 30% of the time. Serostatus for CMV was the only available immune exposure information. V- and J-gene trimming of TCR beta was linked (in a later analysis) to a missense DCLRE1C variant.

CDR3 length: 20 residues. CDR1 and CDR2 (germline): SGHVS, FQNEAQ. The V segment lost 4 bases and the J segment 3 bases; nucleotides outside the gene matches: 11. The primer mix had 60 Vbeta and 13 Jbeta primers. The repertoire was sequenced with immunoSEQ multiplex PCR; TCRdb's copy has only in-frame clones and lacks some. Of under 200,000 clones in the sample, 70% to 80% were seen once. As regards this clone: The antigen is unknown.

Sequenced: PBMCs. The sequence derives from a woman between 45 and 60 years old in good health and CMV-seronegative. The rearrangement joins TRBV7-8 to TRBJ2-2; 16 bases line up with TRBD2. The CDR3 here is CASSSQSTGLAGGHTGELFF. Written as DNA, the CDR3 is TGTGCCAGCAGCTCGCAATCCACGGGACTAGCGGGGGGGCACACCGGGGAGCTGTTTTTT.